The 12 T cell receptor beta chains presented below share a single source sample, sequenced in a study of identical twins. Using its own MiXCR run on the 5' RACE reads, TCRdb lists one record per CDR3 protein. The table records about 570,000 distinct CDR3 sequences, approximately 9.6% of them present only once. This same sample was also part of a study on yellow fever vaccine responses in identical twins.

Sequenced sample: PBMCs. These receptors came from a woman aged 18-29 years in good health.

This clonotype has a count of ten or more. The chain carries TRBV6-1 and TRBJ1-1; weak D call: TRBD1 (5 bases). V lost 6 bases and J lost 1, with 9 bases in between. The CDR3 is made up of 13 amino acids. Germline assignment: CDR1 MNHNS and CDR2 SASEGT. The CDR3 nucleotides are TGTGCCAGCAGAGAGCAGGGGAACACTGAAGCTTTCTTT. As protein: CASREQGNTEAFF.

This clonotype turned up a few times. The V call is TRBV2, the J call TRBJ2-5; D is unclear. Germline assignment: CDR1 SNHLY and CDR2 FYNNEI. V was pared by 7 bases and J by 0 bases, with 9 bases between. The CDR3 runs 13 residues. CDR3 region: CASIFGNQETQYF. CDR3 sequence (DNA): TGTGCCAGCATTTTCGGAAACCAAGAGACCCAGTACTTC.

In its sample, this clonotype was seen many times. The chain links TRBV7-2 to TRBJ2-3, with 8 positions matching TRBD2. Trimming took 3 bases from V and 5 from J; bases not matched to a gene: 13. The CDR3 runs 17 residues. CDR1 is SGHTA, CDR2 FQGNSA, per germline. The CDR3 reads CASSFLSGGPSGDTQYF. The CDR3 DNA reads as TGTGCCAGCAGCTTCTTATCGGGAGGGCCCTCGGGAGATACGCAGTATTTT. The variable domain in full, completed from reference TRBV7-2 and TRBJ2-3, reads GAGVSQSPSNKVTEKGKDVELRCDPISGHTALYWYRQSLGQGLEFLIYFQGNSAPDKSGLPSDRFSAERTGGSVSTLTIQRTQQEDSAVYLCASSFLSGGPSGDTQYFGPGTRLTVL.

The rearrangement uses TRBV28 and TRBJ2-1; TRBD2 matches at 10 bases. The CDR3 is 16 residues long. V lost 5 bases, J lost 1 base, and 5 bases stayed unmatched. From germline, CDR1 is MDHEN and CDR2 SYDVKM. The CDR3 DNA follows: TGTGCCAGCAGTACAACTAGCGGGATATCCTACAATGAGCAGTTCTTC. Protein: CASSTTSGISYNEQFF.

This clonotype was observed many times. The chain carries TRBV6-5 and TRBJ2-7, with a weak D call TRBD1 (5 bases). Trimming pared 0 bases from V and 3 bases from J, leaving 12 bases between. The CDR3 spans 15 residues. Germline CDR1 reads MNHEY; CDR2 reads SVGAGI. In DNA, the CDR3 is TGTGCCAGCAGTTACTCGGGGCAGTCGGACTACGAGCAGTACTTC. Amino acids: CASSYSGQSDYEQYF.

This clonotype was found a few times. This chain uses TRBV12-3 or TRBV12-4 with TRBJ1-6; D may be TRBD1 (5 bases). The V end lost 2 bases, the J end lost 9 bases, and 14 bases lay between the germline ends. The CDR3 contains 15 residues. The CDR3 protein is CASSLPGGVGSPLHF. As DNA, the CDR3 is TGTGCCAGCAGTTTACCGGGAGGGGTCGGTTCACCCCTCCACTTT.

This clonotype was seen at least ten times. The gene calls are TRBV6-2 or TRBV6-3 and TRBJ2-1, with D possibly TRBD1 on 5 matching bases. V was cut by 2 bases and J by 3 bases, with 11 bases left in between. The CDR3 loop spans 15 amino acids. The germline CDR1 and CDR2 sequences are MNHEY and SVGEGT. In DNA form, the CDR3 reads TGTGCCAGCAGTTACAGCTGGGGCAGCTACAATGAGCAGTTCTTC. This encodes CASSYSWGSYNEQFF.

At least ten counts were recorded for this clonotype. The rearrangement joins TRBV21-1 to TRBJ2-7; the D segment call TRBD2 is taken from the table without a DNA check. TRBV21-1 is a recognized pseudogene. This CDR3 has 16 amino acids. This chain's CDR3 is CASPDSLLAVSYEQYF. For the CDR3, the DNA is TGTGCCAGCCCCGATTCCCTATTAGCGGTCTCCTACGAGCAGTACTTC.

This clonotype was seen at least ten times. V and J are TRBV28 and TRBJ2-3; 7 bases align to TRBD1. Per the germline V gene, CDR1 is MDHEN and CDR2 is SYDVKM. The V gene end was trimmed by 2 bases and the J gene end by 1 base; junction bases not matched to a gene: 9. The CDR3 consists of 17 residues. CDR3 DNA: TGTGCCAGCAGTTTAAGGGACAGTCCTCTTGGCACAGATACGCAGTATTTT. It encodes CASSLRDSPLGTDTQYF.

This clonotype was picked up a small number of times. V and J are TRBV9 and TRBJ2-4, with D unclear. Germline V gene lookup returns CDR1 SGDLS and CDR2 YYNGEE. The CDR3 totals 16 residues. Between the trimmed V and J ends, which lost 6 bases and 6 bases, there was a span of 22 bases. The CDR3 protein is CASTAGQGLNGNIQYF. The CDR3 region has the DNA TGTGCCAGCACCGCCGGGCAAGGCCTTAACGGAAACATTCAGTACTTC.

The table lists this clonotype with many counts. This chain links TRBV6-5 with TRBJ2-3; TRBD2 aligns across 11 bases. V lost 2 bases and J lost 3; bases outside the gene matches: 4. The CDR3 runs 16 residues. CDR1 MNHEY and CDR2 SVGAGI come from the germline V gene. The CDR3 DNA reads TGTGCCAGCAGTTACAGCTTAGCGGGAGGGACAGATACGCAGTATTTT. Amino acid sequence: CASSYSLAGGTDTQYF.

The V and J genes are TRBV9 and TRBJ2-7, with a possible D match to TRBD1 (6 bases). This CDR3 contains 13 residues. V lost 3 bases, J lost 4 bases, and 11 bases lay in between. In germline, CDR1 is SGDLS, CDR2 YYNGEE. CDR3 nucleotides: TGTGCCAGCAGCGGTCCGACAGGTTACGAGCAGTACTTC. Protein: CASSGPTGYEQYF.